This T cell receptor (beta chain) is drawn from a study of T cell responses to AZD1222 COVID-19 vaccine. Study results and limitations: White British donors predominated, females outnumbered males, and clonal diversity was possibly underestimated. It was only a handful of AZD1222 recipients who were seropositive at baseline.

Trimming stripped 2 bases from V and 6 bases from J, with 7 bases between. This CDR3 region has 12 residues. Germline lookup yields CDR1 KGHSH and CDR2 LQKENI. There are a few counts of this clone. What it binds is unknown. Assay: immunoSEQ multiplex PCR; the TCRdb copy retains only in-frame clones and omits some. The data contain more than 85,000 clones, 82% of them seen just once; the ten biggest clones take up less than 6%. The material was peripheral blood, obtained on day 0 of AZD1222 vaccination. This TCR was sampled from an adult in good health. The chain joins TRBV18 to TRBJ1-1; unclear D gene. CDR3: CASSPVPSEAFF. The CDR3 DNA is TGTGCCAGCTCACCAGTCCCGTCTGAAGCTTTCTTT.